This passage covers 7 T cell receptor beta chains from one sample sequenced in a study of blood T cell repertoires in COVID-19 (dated by TCRdb to 2020 to 2022). Library creation used the immunoSEQ multiplex PCR assay. TCRdb holds this immuneACCESS table with in-frame rearrangements only. Some clones are missing; in checked studies, unresolved V genes explain under half, and the rest has no known cause. The sample profile shows some 350,000 clones; around 90% of them were found once. The top ten hold approximately 7% of the sample. Sequencing used peripheral blood. The receptors come from a man aged 18 to 30 with active or convalescent COVID-19.

This chain links TRBV28 with TRBJ2-1; 9 bases align to TRBD2. The CDR3 is 17 amino acids. Germline V gene data show CDR1 as MDHEN and CDR2 as SYDVKM. V shed 5 bases, J shed 8 bases, and the junction held 16 bases outside the gene matches. The CDR3 is CASSTPLVLAGFDEQFF. The CDR3 region has the DNA TGTGCCAGCAGTACCCCCCTGGTTCTAGCGGGATTCGATGAGCAGTTCTTC. Full variable domain (missing parts from reference TRBV28 and TRBJ2-1): DVKVTQSSRYLVKRTGEKVFLECVQDMDHENMFWYRQDPGLGLRLIYFSYDVKMKEKGDIPEGYSVSREKKERFSLILESASTNQTSMYLCASSTPLVLAGFDEQFFGPGTRLTVL.

The chain carries TRBV4-3 and TRBJ2-7; D possibly corresponds to TRBD1 (6 bases). Trimming removed 0 bases from V and 4 bases from J, with 19 bases in between. The CDR3 covers 17 residues. CDR1 is LGHNA and CDR2 is YSLEER in the germline V gene. This chain's CDR3 is CASSQDSNPQGGYEQYF. CDR3 coding DNA: TGCGCCAGCAGCCAAGATTCCAACCCACAGGGCGGGTACGAGCAGTACTTC.

This chain links TRBV29-1 with TRBJ2-4; possibly TRBD2 for D (5 bases). The germline V and J ends were trimmed by 3 bases and 8 bases, with 11 bases remaining between them. Germline lookup yields CDR1 SQVTM and CDR2 ANQGSEA. CDR3 length: 12 amino acids. CDR3 region: CSVDISDDIQYF. The CDR3 DNA is TGCAGCGTTGATATTAGCGATGACATTCAGTACTTC. The complete variable domain, with remaining parts taken from reference TRBV29-1 and TRBJ2-4, reads SAVISQKPSRDICQRGTSLTIQCQVDSQVTMMFWYRQQPGQSLTLIATANQGSEATYESGFVIDKFPISRPNLTFSTLTVSNMSPEDSSIYLCSVDISDDIQYFGAGTRLSVL.

The chain couples TRBV7-9 to TRBJ1-1; no firm D call. The V gene lost 5 bases and the J gene lost 2 bases, with 18 bases spanning the gap. There are 16 residues in the CDR3. Per the germline V gene, CDR1 is SEHNR and CDR2 is FQNEAQ (reference sequence). CDR3 sequence reads: CASSPPTFGRNTEAFF. The CDR3 DNA is TGTGCCAGCAGCCCGCCGACATTTGGGAGAAACACTGAAGCTTTCTTT.

V is TRBV7-6 and J is TRBJ2-1; no definite D call. V lost 5 bases to trimming and J lost 5 bases, with 13 bases between them. The CDR3 length is 14 residues. The germline V gene encodes CDR1 SGHVS and CDR2 FNYEAQ. In DNA, the CDR3 is TGTGCCAGCAGCGTAAGTCCGGTTAACAATGAGCAGTTCTTC. Encoded protein: CASSVSPVNNEQFF.

The chain couples TRBV6-1 to TRBJ1-1; D might be TRBD1 (5 bases). V lost 5 bases and J lost 5, with 15 bases in between. In germline, CDR1 is MNHNS, CDR2 SASEGT. The CDR3 spans 14 residues. CDR3 in DNA: TGTGCCAGCAGTTTCAGGGAGGGAAAAACTGAAGCTTTCTTT. Its protein product is CASSFREGKTEAFF.

V gene TRBV19 combines with J gene TRBJ2-3; 9 nucleotides match TRBD2. The CDR3 runs 20 residues. V lost 0 bases and J lost 4; bases outside the gene matches: 17. In germline, CDR1 is LNHDA, CDR2 SQIVND (reference sequence). This chain's CDR3 is CASSIEMVSGGTAVPDTQYF. CDR3 nucleotide sequence: TGTGCCAGTAGTATAGAGATGGTGAGCGGGGGGACCGCCGTTCCAGATACGCAGTATTTT.